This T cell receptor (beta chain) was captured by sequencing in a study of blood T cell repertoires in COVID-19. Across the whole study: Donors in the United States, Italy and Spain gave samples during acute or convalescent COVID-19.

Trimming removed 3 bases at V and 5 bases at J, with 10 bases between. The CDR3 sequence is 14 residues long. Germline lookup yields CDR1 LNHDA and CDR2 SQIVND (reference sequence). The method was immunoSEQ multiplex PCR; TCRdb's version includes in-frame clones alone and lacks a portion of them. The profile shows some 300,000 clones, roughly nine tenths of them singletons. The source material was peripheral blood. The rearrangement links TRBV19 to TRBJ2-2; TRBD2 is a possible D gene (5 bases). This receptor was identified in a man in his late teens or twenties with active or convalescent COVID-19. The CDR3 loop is CASSMSGGTGELFF. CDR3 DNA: TGTGCCAGTAGTATGAGCGGTGGGACCGGGGAGCTGTTTTTT.